This T cell receptor (beta chain) was identified in a study of T-cell reconstitution after alpha-beta-depleted transplantation in children listed by TCRdb under 2016. For the study in its entirety: Using TCR repertoire profiling, the study followed T-cell immune reconstitution in a quantitative way in children after TCRalphabeta/CD19-depleted allogeneic hematopoietic cell transplantation. General findings and caveats noted by the study authors: The apparently early alphabetaT-cell count recovery about two months after transplant was reportedly dependent on only several hundred rapidly expanded clones derived from non-depleted graft cells. The frequencies of hyperexpanded clones fell over the following months, and after one year, T-cell counts and TCRbeta diversity were mostly attributed to newly produced T cells. In some patients, the high TCRbeta diversity seen at day 60 was put down to recipient T cells and intrathymic progenitors that had survived conditioning.

Comment on this clonotype: Its binding antigen is unknown. No base quality values were provided; no much bigger clone lies one nucleotide off.

The germline V gene yields MDHEN for CDR1 and SYDVKM for CDR2. The CDR3 spans 15 residues, from the cysteine through the phenylalanine. Only the CDR3 DNA stays, 45 bases, in frame from base 1. Compared with germline, V lacks 5 bases and J lacks 4 bases; bases without a gene match: 10. Receptor amplification or capture employed PCR. The sequencer was an Illumina HiSeq 2500. TCR libraries were prepared with molecular barcoding, using unique molecular identifiers to normalize TCRbeta repertoire quantification. TCRdb trimmed the raw reads at Q25, called clones with MiXCR and kept productive beta chains. Rows with a matching CDR3 protein are joined into one entry that keeps the most common DNA and genes. In this sample the table shows hundreds of thousands of distinct CDR3 sequences, under 25% of which occur a single time. The top ten clonotypes cover 11% to 15% of the sample. The treatment or condition tag for this specimen amounts to: allogeneic hematopoietic cell transplantation with graft depleted of TCRalphabeta T cells and CD19 B cells. TCRalphabeta/CD19-depleted allogeneic hematopoietic cell grafts were given to the transplant recipients, all of whom were children.

This TCR came from a boy in the first two years of life who had a stem cell transplant for acute myeloid leukemia, so the T cells may come from the graft donor. This chain is built from TRBV28 and TRBJ1-2, with 7 middle bases fitting TRBD1. The starting material was PBMCs, mostly from graft donor cells, obtained 360 days after TCRalphabeta/CD19-depleted stem cell transplant. The DNA sequence is TGTGCCAGCAGTGCGACAGGGTCGGGAACCTATGGCTACACCTTC. This sequence encodes CASSATGSGTYGYTF.